These 6 T cell receptor beta chains share one sample of origin, sequenced in a study of OX40 agonist ivuxolimab in advanced cancers. TCRdb's table, derived via immunoSEQ multiplex PCR, lists solely in-frame clones and lacks some. The sample carries under 90,000 clones, approximately 92% recorded once. The sequenced sample was CD4+ or CD8+ T cells sorted from blood, obtained in a trial of the OX40 agonist ivuxolimab. The receptors here all came from an adult with an advanced solid tumor such as melanoma, head and neck, liver or kidney cancer.

The chain recombines TRBV28 with TRBJ1-2; D might be TRBD1 (6 bases). The CDR3 has 15 residues. V lost 5 bases and J lost 1, with 14 bases in between. Germline V gives CDR1 MDHEN, CDR2 SYDVKM. CDR3 sequence: CASSLQGGGNYGYTF. The DNA of the CDR3 is TGTGCCAGCAGTCTACAGGGAGGGGGTAACTATGGCTACACCTTC.

The DNA of the CDR3 is TGTGCCAGCAGCTTGGGGGGCCCTCTGGATACGCAGTATTTT. Encoded protein: CASSLGGPLDTQYF. The chain links TRBV5-4 to TRBJ2-3; possibly TRBD1 for D (5 bases). From germline, CDR1 is SGHNT and CDR2 YYREEE (reference sequence). This CDR3 contains 14 residues. The ends were cut back, 0 bases at V and 6 bases at J, with 11 bases in the middle.

The chain's CDR3 is CATTPYGGPKYNEQFF. For the CDR3, the DNA is TGTGCCACCACCCCTTACGGGGGGCCGAAGTACAATGAGCAGTTCTTC. The chain is built from TRBV27 and TRBJ2-1; D is perhaps TRBD2 (7 bases). Germline CDR1 and CDR2: MNHEY and SMNVEV (reference sequence). The germline V and J ends were trimmed by 10 bases and 4 bases, with 23 bases remaining between them. The CDR3 has 16 residues.

This clone was seen a single time. This chain joins TRBV11-3 and TRBJ2-1; D not resolved. Germline CDR1 reads SGHNT; CDR2 reads YENEEA. The CDR3 contains 16 residues. V shed 0 bases and J shed 3 bases, with 12 bases lying between them. The CDR3 here is CASSLDQLSIYNEQFF. CDR3 coding DNA: TGTGCCAGCAGCTTAGATCAGCTGTCGATCTACAATGAGCAGTTCTTC.

The chain links TRBV28 to TRBJ2-7; 7 nucleotides align to TRBD1. V was clipped by 5 bases and J by 1 base; unmatched bases: 2. The CDR3 has 13 residues. Per germline, CDR1 MDHEN and CDR2 SYDVKM. The CDR3 coding sequence is TGTGCCAGCAGTGGGGGACAGTCCTACGAGCAGTACTTC. It yields the protein CASSGGQSYEQYF.

The V call is TRBV28, the J call TRBJ2-6, with a tentative D call TRBD2 (6 bases). The V end was cut by 5 bases, the J end by 5 bases, with 22 bases between. This CDR3 spans 18 amino acids. CDR1 and CDR2 from the germline V gene are MDHEN and SYDVKM. The CDR3 region is CASSPDSAGSIRANVLTF. CDR3 DNA sequence: TGTGCCAGCAGTCCAGACAGCGCGGGAAGCATTCGGGCCAACGTCCTGACTTTC.